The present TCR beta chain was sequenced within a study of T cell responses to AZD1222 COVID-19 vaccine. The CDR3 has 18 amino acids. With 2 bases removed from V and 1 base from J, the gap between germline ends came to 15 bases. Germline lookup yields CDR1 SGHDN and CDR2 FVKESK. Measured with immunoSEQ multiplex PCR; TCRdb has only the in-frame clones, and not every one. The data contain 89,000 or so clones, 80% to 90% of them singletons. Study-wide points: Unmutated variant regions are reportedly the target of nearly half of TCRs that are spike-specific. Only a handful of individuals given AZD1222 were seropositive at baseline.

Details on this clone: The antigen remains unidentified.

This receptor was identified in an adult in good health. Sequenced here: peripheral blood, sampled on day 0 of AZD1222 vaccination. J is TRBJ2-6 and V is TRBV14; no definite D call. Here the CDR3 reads CASSQLRASRSGANVLTF. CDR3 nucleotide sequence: TGTGCCAGCAGCCAACTCCGGGCCAGTAGGTCTGGGGCCAACGTCCTGACTTTC.